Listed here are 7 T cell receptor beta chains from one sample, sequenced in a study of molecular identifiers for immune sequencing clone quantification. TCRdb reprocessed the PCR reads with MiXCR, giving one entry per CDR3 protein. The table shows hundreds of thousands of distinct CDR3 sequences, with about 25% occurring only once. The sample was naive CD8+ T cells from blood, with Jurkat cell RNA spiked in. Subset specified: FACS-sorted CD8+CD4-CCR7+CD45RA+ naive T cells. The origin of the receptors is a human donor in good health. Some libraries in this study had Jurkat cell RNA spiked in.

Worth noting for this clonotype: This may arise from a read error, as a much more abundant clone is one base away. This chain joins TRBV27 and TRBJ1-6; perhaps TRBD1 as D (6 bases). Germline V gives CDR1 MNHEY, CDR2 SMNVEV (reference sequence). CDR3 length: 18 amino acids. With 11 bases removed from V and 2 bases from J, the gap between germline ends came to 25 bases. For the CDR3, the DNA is TGTGCCCGCCGCCTATCCGGGCAGGGGCCGGCCTATAATTCACCCCTCCACTTT. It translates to CARRLSGQGPAYNSPLHF.

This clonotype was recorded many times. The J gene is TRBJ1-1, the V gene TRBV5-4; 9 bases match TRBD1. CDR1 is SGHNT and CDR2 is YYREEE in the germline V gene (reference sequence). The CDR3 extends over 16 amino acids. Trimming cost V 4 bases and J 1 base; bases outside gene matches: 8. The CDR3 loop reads CASSTGTGNPNTEAFF. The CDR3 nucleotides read TGTGCCAGCAGCACGGGGACAGGGAACCCGAACACTGAAGCTTTCTTT. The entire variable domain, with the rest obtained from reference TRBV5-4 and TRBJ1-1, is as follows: ETGVTQSPTHLIKTRGQQVTLRCSSQSGHNTVSWYQQALGQGPQFIFQYYREEENGRGNFPPRFSGLQFPNYSSELNVNALELDDSALYLCASSTGTGNPNTEAFFGQGTRLTVV.

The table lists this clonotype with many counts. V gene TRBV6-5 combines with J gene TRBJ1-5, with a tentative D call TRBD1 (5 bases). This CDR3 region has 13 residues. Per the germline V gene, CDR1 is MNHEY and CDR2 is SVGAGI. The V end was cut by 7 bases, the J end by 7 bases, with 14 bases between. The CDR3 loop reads CASTGGVGQPQHF. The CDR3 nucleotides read TGTGCCAGCACCGGGGGGGTAGGGCAGCCCCAGCATTTT.

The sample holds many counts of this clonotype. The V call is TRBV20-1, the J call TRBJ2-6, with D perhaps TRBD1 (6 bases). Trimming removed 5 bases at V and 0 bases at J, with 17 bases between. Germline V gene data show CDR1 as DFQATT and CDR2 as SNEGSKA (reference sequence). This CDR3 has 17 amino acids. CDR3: CSALWLGQSSGANVLTF. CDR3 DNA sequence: TGCAGTGCTCTTTGGCTTGGACAGAGCTCTGGGGCCAACGTCCTGACTTTC.

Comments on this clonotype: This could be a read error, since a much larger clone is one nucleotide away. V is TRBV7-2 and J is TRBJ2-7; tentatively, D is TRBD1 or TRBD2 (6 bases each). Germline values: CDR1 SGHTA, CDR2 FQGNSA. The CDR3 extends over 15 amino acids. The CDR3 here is CASSSGDLSSYAQYF. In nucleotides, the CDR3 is TGTGCCAGCAGCTCAGGGGACTTGAGCTCCTACGCGCAGTACTTC. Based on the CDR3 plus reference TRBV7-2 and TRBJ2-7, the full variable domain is GAGVSQSPSNKVTEKGKDVELRCDPISGHTALYWYRQSLGQGLEFLIYFQGNSAPDKSGLPSDRFSAERTGGSVSTLTIQRTQQEDSAVYLCASSSGDLSSYAQYFGPGTRLTVT.

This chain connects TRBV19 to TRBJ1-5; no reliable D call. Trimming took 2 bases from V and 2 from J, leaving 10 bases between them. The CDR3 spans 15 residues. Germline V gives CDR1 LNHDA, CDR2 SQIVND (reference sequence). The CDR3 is CASSIRSRGNQPQHF. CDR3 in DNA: TGTGCCAGTAGTATAAGGTCACGGGGCAATCAGCCCCAGCATTTT.

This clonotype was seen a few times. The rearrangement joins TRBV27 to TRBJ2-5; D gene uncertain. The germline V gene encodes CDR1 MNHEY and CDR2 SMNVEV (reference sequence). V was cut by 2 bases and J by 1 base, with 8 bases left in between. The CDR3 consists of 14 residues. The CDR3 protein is CASSLSASQETQYF. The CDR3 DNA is TGTGCCAGCAGTTTAAGCGCTAGCCAAGAGACCCAGTACTTC.